This TCR beta chain was sequenced during a study of blood T cells in healthy people across ages. Germline V gene sequence: CDR1 SQVTM, CDR2 ANQGSEA. The CDR3 is 13 amino acids. V was pared by 4 bases and J by 0 bases, with 9 bases between. A second about 6 to 11 cycle PCR used barcoded and J-beta primers. A single record per CDR3 protein comes from TCRdb applying MiXCR to the 5' RACE reads. The sample has more than 700,000 distinct CDR3 sequences, about 47% seen once. V gene TRBV29-1 combines with J gene TRBJ1-1; D ambiguous. The clonotype comes from a man older than 75 in good health. Sample: blood. CDR3 bases: TGCAGCGTTGTAAGGGTCGTGAACACTGAAGCTTTCTTT. It codes for CSVVRVVNTEAFF.